The sequence of this T cell receptor (beta chain) was determined in a study of blood T cell repertoires in COVID-19. Study as a whole: Material from acute and convalescent COVID-19 was sourced from the United States, Italy and Spain. Sources were T cells, B-cell-depleted T cells, or PBMCs; the material itself was cDNA or gDNA.

Per the original methods: Using reference gene primer amplification, nucleated cell counts were estimated. The method was immunoSEQ multiplex PCR; TCRdb's version includes in-frame clones alone and lacks a portion of them. V and J calls and clone size come straight from that table; D and trimming were deduced from the DNA. Among around 77,000 clones listed, approximately 90% were seen once. Trimming took 4 bases from V and 6 from J; bases not matched to a gene: 5. Germline V lookup: CDR1 SGHRS, CDR2 YFSETQ. The CDR3 consists of 14 residues. The gene calls are TRBV5-1 and TRBJ2-2; TRBD1 agrees at 8 bases. This receptor was identified in a woman aged 55-70 years with active COVID-19. Sequences were obtained from peripheral blood. The CDR3 reads CASSPDRVSGELFF. CDR3 nucleotides: TGCGCCAGCAGCCCGGACAGGGTGTCCGGGGAGCTGTTTTTT.